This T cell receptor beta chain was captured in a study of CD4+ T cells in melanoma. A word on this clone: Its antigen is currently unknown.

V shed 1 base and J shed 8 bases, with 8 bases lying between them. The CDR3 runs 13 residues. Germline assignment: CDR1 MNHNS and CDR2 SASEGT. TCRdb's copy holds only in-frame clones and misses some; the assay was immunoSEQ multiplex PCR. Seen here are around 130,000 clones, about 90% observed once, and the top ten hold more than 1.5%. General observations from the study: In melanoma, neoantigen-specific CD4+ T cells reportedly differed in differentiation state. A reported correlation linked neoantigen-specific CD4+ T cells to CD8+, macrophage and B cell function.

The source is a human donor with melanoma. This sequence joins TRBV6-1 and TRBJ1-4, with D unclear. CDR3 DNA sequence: TGTGCCAGCAGTGAAGAGAAAAGGGAAAAACTGTTTTTT. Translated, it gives CASSEEKREKLFF.